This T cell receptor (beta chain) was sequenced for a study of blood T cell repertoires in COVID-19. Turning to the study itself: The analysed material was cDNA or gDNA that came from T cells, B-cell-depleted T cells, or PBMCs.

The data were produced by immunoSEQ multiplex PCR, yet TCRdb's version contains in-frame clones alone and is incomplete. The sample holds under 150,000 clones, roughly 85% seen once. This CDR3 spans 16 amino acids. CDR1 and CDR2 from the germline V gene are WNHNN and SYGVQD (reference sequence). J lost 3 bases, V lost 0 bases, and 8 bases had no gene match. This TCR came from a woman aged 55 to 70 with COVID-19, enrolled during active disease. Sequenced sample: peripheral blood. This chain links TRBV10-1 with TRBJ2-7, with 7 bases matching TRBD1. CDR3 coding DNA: TGCGCCAGCAGTGAGTCGGTAGGCAGGGGGATCTACGAGCAGTACTTC. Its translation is CASSESVGRGIYEQYF.